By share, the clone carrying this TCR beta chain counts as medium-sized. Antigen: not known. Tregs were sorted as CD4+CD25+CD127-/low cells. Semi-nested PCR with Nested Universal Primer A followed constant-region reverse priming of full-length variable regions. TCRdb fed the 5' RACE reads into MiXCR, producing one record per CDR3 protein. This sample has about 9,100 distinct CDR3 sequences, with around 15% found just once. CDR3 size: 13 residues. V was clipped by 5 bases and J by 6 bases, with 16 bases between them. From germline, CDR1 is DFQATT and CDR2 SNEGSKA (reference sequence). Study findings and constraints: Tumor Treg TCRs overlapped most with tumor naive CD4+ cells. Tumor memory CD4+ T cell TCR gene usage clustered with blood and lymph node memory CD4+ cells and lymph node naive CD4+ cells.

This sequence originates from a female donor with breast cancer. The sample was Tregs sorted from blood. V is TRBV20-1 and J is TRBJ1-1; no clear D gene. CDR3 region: CSAPGLLNAEAFF. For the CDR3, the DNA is TGCAGTGCTCCCGGATTACTAAACGCTGAAGCTTTCTTT.